The next 12 T cell receptor beta chains were all read from a single sample in a study of CD8+ T cells in alopecia areata. Treatment in this sample: oral pan-JAK inhibitor, 5-10 mg twice daily. Sequencing relied on a cDNA template that was reverse transcribed from extracted RNA. Data came from immunoSEQ multiplex PCR; TCRdb stores just in-frame clones and leaves some out. The data contain some 150,000 clones, 54% of them seen just once; the ten biggest clones take up 15% to 20%. Sequencing was performed on CD8+ T cells sorted from blood, taken at week 4, from a patient treated with tofacitinib. All receptors derive from a human donor with alopecia areata.

The rearrangement joins TRBV5-1 to TRBJ2-7; TRBD1 aligns across 11 bases. After removal of 0 bases from V and 5 bases from J, the junction contained 10 bases not matched to a gene. This CDR3 comprises 17 residues. Per the germline V gene, CDR1 is SGHRS and CDR2 is YFSETQ. CDR3 in amino acids: CASSLVLRGQGADEQYF. Here the CDR3 DNA reads TGCGCCAGCAGCTTGGTCCTTCGAGGACAGGGGGCAGACGAGCAGTACTTC.

The CDR3 sequence is CSVVPGFYNEQFF. The CDR3 nucleotides read TGCAGCGTGGTCCCGGGGTTCTACAATGAGCAGTTCTTC. This rearrangement joins TRBV29-1 to TRBJ2-1; tentatively, D is TRBD2 (5 bases). V was cut by 6 bases and J by 3 bases, with 12 bases left in between. The CDR3 length is 13 residues. Per germline, CDR1 SQVTM and CDR2 ANQGSEA.

The chain recombines TRBV30 with TRBJ2-3, with D perhaps matching TRBD2 (6 bases). Germline V gene lookup returns CDR1 GTSNPN and CDR2 SVGIG (reference sequence). The germline V and J ends were trimmed by 6 bases and 0 bases, with 10 bases remaining between them. This CDR3 has 13 amino acids. Here the CDR3 reads CACIGGSTDTQYF. The CDR3 DNA reads TGTGCCTGTATTGGGGGGAGCACAGATACGCAGTATTTT.

The chain couples TRBV27 to TRBJ2-3; D is ambiguous. V shed 0 bases and J shed 6 bases, with 10 bases lying between them. Germline CDR1 is MNHEY and CDR2 is SMNVEV (reference sequence). The length of the CDR3 is 14 residues. CDR3 coding DNA: TGTGCCAGCAGTTTATCAGAGGCCCTCGATACGCAGTATTTT. It specifies CASSLSEALDTQYF.

This clone appeared a few times. The chain has TRBV18 and TRBJ1-1; D not resolved. The CDR3 sequence is 14 residues long. Trimming cost V 0 bases and J 1 base, with 6 bases left between them. The germline V gene encodes CDR1 KGHSH and CDR2 LQKENI. CDR3 in DNA: TGTGCCAGCTCACCACCGGGCGAGAACACTGAAGCTTTCTTT. It yields the protein CASSPPGENTEAFF. The whole variable domain, filled in from reference TRBV18 and TRBJ1-1, reads NAGVMQNPRHLVRRRGQEARLRCSPMKGHSHVYWYRQLPEEGLKFMVYLQKENIIDESGMPKERFSAEFPKEGPSILRIQQVVRGDSAAYFCASSPPGENTEAFFGQGTRLTVV.

This clone was found a few times. This sequence joins TRBV4-3 and TRBJ2-1; a possible D gene is TRBD1 (5 bases). Deletions cut 2 bases from V and 4 bases from J, with 15 bases between. The CDR3 loop spans 16 amino acids. CDR1 LGHNA and CDR2 YSLEER come from the germline V gene. The CDR3: CASSQLGQGKYNEQFF. CDR3 nucleotides: TGCGCCAGCAGCCAACTCGGCCAGGGAAAATACAATGAGCAGTTCTTC.

The chain uses TRBV9 and TRBJ1-2; 7 bases fit TRBD1. V trimming: 3 bases; J trimming: 6 bases; junction bases outside the gene matches: 11. This CDR3 contains 15 residues. Germline V gene lookup returns CDR1 SGDLS and CDR2 YYNGEE. CDR3 in amino acids: CASSAGQRVRDGYTF. Here the CDR3 DNA reads TGTGCCAGCAGCGCGGGACAGAGGGTCAGAGATGGCTACACCTTC. The full variable domain, completed using reference TRBV9 and TRBJ1-2, is DSGVTQTPKHLITATGQRVTLRCSPRSGDLSVYWYQQSLDQGLQFLIQYYNGEERAKGNILERFSAQQFPDLHSELNLSSLELGDSALYFCASSAGQRVRDGYTFGSGTRLTVV.

Here the CDR3 DNA reads TGCGCCAGCAGCTTGGGACGGAACGAGCAGTACTTC. Protein sequence: CASSLGRNEQYF. This chain joins TRBV5-1 and TRBJ2-7; D is ambiguous. The CDR3 has 12 amino acids. Looked up from germline, CDR1 is SGHRS and CDR2 is YFSETQ. Trimming left V 0 bases short and J 5 bases short, with 6 bases between.

V is TRBV4-3 and J is TRBJ1-5; D perhaps matches TRBD1 (5 bases). The germline gives CDR1 LGHNA, CDR2 YSLEER. Between the trimmed V and J ends, which lost 0 bases and 4 bases, there was a span of 10 bases. This CDR3 is 15 amino acids long. The CDR3 coding sequence is TGCGCCAGCAGCCAAGAGATGTGGGGGAATCAGCCCCAGCATTTT. Protein product: CASSQEMWGNQPQHF.

The chain couples TRBV13 to TRBJ2-7, with D tentatively TRBD1 (5 bases). V lost 2 bases, J lost 5 bases, and 7 bases lay in between. The CDR3 has 12 residues. The germline gives CDR1 PRHDT, CDR2 FYEKMQ (reference sequence). The CDR3 nucleotides are TGTGCCAGCAGCTTAAAACAGGACGAGCAGTACTTC. Protein sequence: CASSLKQDEQYF.

V gene TRBV15 combines with J gene TRBJ2-3; no reliable D call. Trimming pared 6 bases from V and 4 bases from J, leaving 11 bases between. Per germline, CDR1 LNHNV and CDR2 YYDKDF (reference sequence). This CDR3 region has 13 residues. CDR3 amino acids: CATSYTAPDTQYF. Written as DNA, the CDR3 is TGTGCCACCAGTTACACAGCCCCAGATACGCAGTATTTT.

In this sample, this clone turned up a few times. The chain combines TRBV19 with TRBJ1-1, with D hard to call. This CDR3 comprises 14 residues. Trimming pared 9 bases from V and 1 base from J, leaving 15 bases between. Germline CDR1 is LNHDA and CDR2 is SQIVND (reference sequence). The CDR3 protein is CASESLGGNTEAFF. Written as DNA, the CDR3 is TGTGCCAGCGAATCTCTAGGCGGGAACACTGAAGCTTTCTTT.